Following are 10 T cell receptor beta chains from one sample sequenced in a study of T cell clonality in common variable immunodeficiency. This table comes from immunoSEQ multiplex PCR, and its TCRdb copy is limited to in-frame clones, with some not included. The sample includes approximately 44,000 clones, none of them occurring once. Sequencing was performed on peripheral blood mononuclear cells. These TCRs come from a person between 18 and 69 years old in good health.

At least ten counts were recorded for this clone. The CDR3 end falls 3 residues outside the read, so it is completed with the germline J gene. The J gene is TRBJ2-3, the V gene TRBV6-1; TRBD2 aligns across 9 bases. The CDR3 is 16 amino acids. V lost 2 bases and J lost 7; bases outside the gene matches: 10. Germline V gene data show CDR1 as MNHNS and CDR2 as SASEGT. Partial CDR3 DNA: TGTGCCAGCAGTGAACCCTACGGGCTAGCGGGACATACG. Translating it yields CASSEPYGLAGHT. In full, the CDR3 reads CASSEPYGLAGHTQYF.

This clone was counted many times. One junction end does not reproduce the germline sequence, and a read error may be involved. With the read ending 3 residues before the CDR3 end, the germline J gene is used to fill in that end. The rearrangement joins TRBV4-2 to TRBJ2-7, with D possibly TRBD2 on 6 matching bases. The germline gives CDR1 LGHNA, CDR2 YNFKEQ. There are 14 residues in the CDR3. CDR3 residues: CASSQEAGGLEQYF. The sequenced CDR3 bases are TGCGCCAGCAGCCAAGAAGCCGGGGGACTCGAG.

This clone was seen ten or more times. From the germline J gene comes the end of the CDR3, since the read stops 3 residues before it. The chain is built from TRBV30 and TRBJ1-3; D is unresolved. Germline V gene data show CDR1 as GTSNPN and CDR2 as SVGIG (reference sequence). CDR3 length: 14 residues. V gave up 4 bases and J gave up 0 bases, with 10 bases separating them. CDR3 protein: CAWTPTFSGNTIYF. The covered CDR3 bases are TGTGCCTGGACCCCTACCTTCTCTGGAAACACC.

This clone was recorded at least ten times. The missing CDR3 end, 3 residues past where the read stops, is filled in from the germline J gene. The chain recombines TRBV6-2 or TRBV6-3 with TRBJ2-3, with 7 bases that match TRBD1. This CDR3 comprises 15 residues. V lost 7 bases to trimming and J lost 2 bases; unmatched junction nucleotides: 9. The germline V gene has CDR1 MNHEY and CDR2 SVGEGT. This CDR3 is CASNPTGALTDTQYF. CDR3 DNA, as far as it was read: TGTGCCAGCAACCCTACAGGGGCCCTCACAGATACG.

This clone was detected ten times or more. The sequenced fragment ends 3 residues before the CDR3 boundary, so the rest is inferred from the germline J gene. V gene TRBV19 combines with J gene TRBJ2-2; TRBD1 aligns across 7 bases. V trimming: 6 bases; J trimming: 5 bases; junction bases outside the gene matches: 9. CDR1 is LNHDA and CDR2 is SQIVND in the germline V gene (reference sequence). The CDR3 has 15 amino acids. The CDR3 spells CASRKGGEVTGELFF. The CDR3 bases that were read are TGTGCCAGTAGAAAAGGGGGCGAGGTAACCGGGGAG.

The sample holds many counts of this clone. Sequencing ends 3 residues short of the CDR3 end; the germline J gene provides the rest. The gene calls are TRBV6-1 and TRBJ1-5; no definite D call. V lost 4 bases, J lost 7 bases, and 11 bases lay in between. The CDR3 spans 13 residues. Germline V CDR1 and CDR2: MNHNS, SASEGT. Incomplete CDR3 DNA: TGTGCCAGCAGTGCTTGGGCACGGCAGCCC. Residues: CASSAWARQP. The whole CDR3 is CASSAWARQPQHF.

This clone was observed many times. The CDR3 goes on 3 residues after the read ends, and that part is filled in from the germline J gene. The rearrangement uses TRBV19 and TRBJ2-2; maybe TRBD1 (6 bases). In germline, CDR1 is LNHDA, CDR2 SQIVND (reference sequence). This CDR3 has 13 residues. CDR3 DNA, as far as it was read: TGTGCCAGTAGTAGGGGGCCGAGGCTCGAG. Amino acid sequence: CASSRGPRLE. The complete CDR3 protein is CASSRGPRLELFF.

This clone was recorded at least ten times. From the germline J gene comes the end of the CDR3, since the read stops 3 residues before it. This chain connects TRBV6-2 or TRBV6-3 to TRBJ2-7; a possible D gene is TRBD2 (5 bases). The CDR3 consists of 11 residues. Germline assignment: CDR1 MNHEY and CDR2 SVGEGT. With 5 bases removed from V and 6 bases from J, the gap between germline ends came to 8 bases. The sequenced part of the CDR3 DNA is TGTGCCAGCAGTAACGGGGTCGAG. Translation: CASSNGVE. The entire CDR3 sequence reads CASSNGVEQYF.

This clone showed up many times. The read ends 3 residues before the CDR3 terminus; that terminus is restored from the germline J gene. The rearrangement uses TRBV20-1 and TRBJ1-6; 8 positions match TRBD1. The CDR3 runs 16 residues. Germline V gene sequence: CDR1 DFQATT, CDR2 SNEGSKA (reference sequence). Losses at the gene ends were 1 base for V and 4 bases for J; bases not matched to a gene: 6. The part of the CDR3 DNA that was read is TGCAGTGCTAGAGCGTCGGACAGGGATTATAATTCACCC. Amino acid sequence: CSARASDRDYNSP. The whole CDR3 reads CSARASDRDYNSPLHF.

This clone occurred a few times. Read coverage stops 3 residues before the CDR3 terminus; the germline J gene supplies the remainder. V and J are TRBV19 and TRBJ2-1; D may be TRBD1 (6 bases). Trimming stripped 7 bases from V and 7 bases from J, with 32 bases between. Germline V gives CDR1 LNHDA, CDR2 SQIVND (reference sequence). This CDR3 is 19 amino acids long. The CDR3 loop reads CASIFQDLVQGAVRNEQFF. CDR3 DNA (partial): TGTGCCAGTATCTTCCAAGACCTCGTACAGGGTGCAGTTCGGAATGAG.